This T cell receptor (beta chain) derives from a study of T cells after posttransplantation cyclophosphamide (dated by TCRdb to the mid-2010s). A note on the overall study: T cell repertoire reconstitution was tracked by TRB sequencing after myeloablative bone marrow transplantation in which posttransplantation cyclophosphamide was used as GVHD prophylaxis. Because TRA and TRB clonality were tightly correlated in several samples, subsequent TCR analyses were focused on TRB only. In 3 patients, TRB sequencing was also performed on up to 3 more blood samples taken 2 to 5.2 years after transplant, and in 4 patients, pretransplant blood was also TRB-sequenced. Antigen receptor sequencing was done on samples from roughly 35 PTCy-treated patients and from roughly 15 related bone marrow donors of those patients. Blood from every one of the 30 to 40 PTCy patients who had 1-year posttransplant specimens underwent TRB sequencing. Public TRB sequences were checked against a database of over 3,500 sequences associated with responses to pathogens, tumor antigens, self-antigens and alloantigens.

On the day of marrow donation, related bone marrow donors gave peripheral blood samples. Peripheral blood and bone marrow mononuclear cells were isolated by Ficoll-Hypaque density centrifugation and cryopreserved. CDR1 is given as MDHEN and CDR2 as SYDVKM, both from the germline V gene. Counted from cysteine to phenylalanine, this CDR3 has 14 amino acids. The entry retains the CDR3 DNA only, 42 bases that are in frame from base 1. Trimming leaves V shorter by 2 bases and J shorter by 7 bases, with the junction holding 4 bases beyond the gene matches. Study-wide findings and limitations: Donor-recipient similarity was low at 1-2 months but rose over the first year, and later blood repertoires were often dominated by donor CD8+ memory clones. The TRB repertoires of T cells infiltrating skin or the GI tract showed only limited overlap with the TRB repertoires found in blood. Across a few dozen patients, TRB clonality was highly associated with recipient CMV seropositivity and CMV reactivation, and diversity in PTCy patients was similar to diversity in CNI/methotrexate controls.

This clone was counted ten times or more. The antigen it binds to is not known. No per-base quality is available; no much larger clone lies one base away. Genomic DNA was the input for TRB sequencing, which was run either with the immunoSEQ assay at survey resolution or with the hsTCRB kit. The authors' pipeline ran thus. The immunoSEQ software handled initial read processing, and the LymphoSeq R package was used for repertoire analyses. Clonality was computed as 1 minus normalized Shannon entropy, and a Gini coefficient was also calculated for each TRB dataset. Phenotypes of unsorted samples were inferred by mapping TRB sequences from sorted subsets of the recipient or donor onto unsorted samples of the same recipient. In its TCRdb copy, this immuneACCESS table keeps in-frame sequences only and misses some clones. Where compared with another copy, unresolved V genes explain less than half of these, and the others have no known cause. The V and J calls and clone size are taken from that table; D and trimming were inferred from the DNA. This sample has about 40,000 clones in the table, none counted a single time. The ten largest clones capture about 4.2% of the sample.

What was sequenced was PBMCs. This receptor was obtained from a woman in her 50s in good health and a related stem cell transplant donor. Recombination linked TRBV28 to TRBJ1-4, with 7 bases in between that match TRBD1. The nucleotide sequence is given as TGTGCCAGCAGTTTAGCAGGGGGAAGTGAAAAACTGTTTTTT. This translates into CASSLAGGSEKLFF.